This TCR beta chain was profiled in a study of radiotherapy plus CTLA-4 blockade in lung cancer. Across the study: For less than 20% of patients, objective responses occurred, and around 31% had disease control. Study results and caveats: Blood TCR clones of tumor origin expanded after radiotherapy plus ipilimumab.

The V gene's germline CDR1 is LNHDA and CDR2 SQIVND (reference sequence). The CDR3 extends over 13 amino acids. On this clone: Its target is unknown.

Only in-frame clones appear in the TCRdb table, and some are missing; sequencing was by immunoSEQ multiplex PCR. The sample yields 25,000 to 35,000 clones, roughly 80% seen once. The specimen was peripheral blood, collected from a patient treated with radiotherapy plus ipilimumab. The chain is built from TRBV19 and TRBJ2-5, with 10 bases matching TRBD1. The J call may be faulty, since TRBJ2-7 better matches the DNA end. This TCR was recovered from a human donor with non-small cell lung cancer who had stable disease on radiotherapy plus ipilimumab. CDR3 region: CASRDRGHYEQYF. In DNA form, the CDR3 reads TGTGCCAGCAGGGACAGGGGTCACTACGAGCAGTACTTC.